Presented here are 32 T cell receptor beta chains from one specimen sequenced in a study of a mutant IDH1 vaccine in newly diagnosed glioma. These receptors have no identified antigens. Profiling relied on immunoSEQ multiplex PCR, and the TCRdb table lists in-frame clones only, not all of them. The table has tens of thousands of clones, 78% seen once; the top ten hold approximately 23%. The time point here: week 11, during vaccination. What each vaccine dose contained was 300 ug of mutant IDH1 20-mer peptide, accompanied by topical imiquimod. Sequenced here: PBMCs, sampled from a glioma patient whose treatment included an IDH1 peptide vaccine. The receptors were sampled from a man between 25 and 39 years old with glioma.

The CDR3 sequence: CASSVAENYGYTF. DNA of the CDR3: TGTGCCAGCAGCGTAGCCGAGAACTATGGCTACACCTTC. The genes are TRBV9 and TRBJ1-2, with D unclear. This CDR3 has 13 residues. Looked up from germline, CDR1 is SGDLS and CDR2 is YYNGEE. With 0 bases removed from V and 2 bases from J, the gap between germline ends came to 5 bases.

This clone was seen a single time. The chain uses TRBV6-5 and TRBJ1-5, with 9 bases aligning to TRBD1. The CDR3 has 14 amino acids. Germline trimming cut 4 bases from V and 6 bases from J; bases unmatched to any gene: 4. The germline V gene encodes CDR1 MNHEY and CDR2 SVGAGI. DNA of the CDR3: TGTGCCAGCAGTTCGGACAGGGGAGGTCAGCCCCAGCATTTT. Amino acids: CASSSDRGGQPQHF.

The chain recombines TRBV5-1 with TRBJ2-7; D not certain. The CDR3 loop spans 13 amino acids. The germline V gene encodes CDR1 SGHRS and CDR2 YFSETQ. Deletions cut 0 bases from V and 2 bases from J, with 6 bases between. The chain's CDR3 is CASSLDTAYEQYF. CDR3 nucleotides: TGCGCCAGCAGCTTGGATACCGCCTACGAGCAGTACTTC.

This clone has just a few counts. The DNA for the CDR3 is TGTGCCAGCAGCCTTCAGGACAGGGCGGACTATGGCTACACCTTC. Translating gives CASSLQDRADYGYTF. The chain uses TRBV4-2 and TRBJ1-2; 8 nucleotides align to TRBD1. This CDR3 comprises 15 residues. From germline, CDR1 is LGHNA and CDR2 YNFKEQ. V gave up 4 bases and J gave up 3 bases; unmatched junction bases: 7.

This rearrangement joins TRBV6-1 to TRBJ2-2, with D perhaps matching TRBD2 (6 bases). V was shortened by 3 bases and J by 4 bases, with 12 bases between the two germline ends. The CDR3 loop spans 15 amino acids. Germline CDR1 reads MNHNS; CDR2 reads SASEGT. The DNA of the CDR3 is TGTGCCAGCAGTGATCGGCGGGAAAGCACCGGGGAGCTGTTTTTT. It yields the protein CASSDRRESTGELFF.

This chain connects TRBV4-1 to TRBJ1-2, with 9 bases aligning to TRBD1. J lost 4 bases, V lost 1 base, and 10 bases had no gene match. This CDR3 is built from 17 residues. Germline lookup yields CDR1 MGHRA and CDR2 YSYEKL. This CDR3 reads CASSQGEGTGPLYGYTF. CDR3 nucleotide sequence: TGCGCCAGCAGCCAAGGGGAAGGGACAGGGCCCCTCTATGGCTACACCTTC.

The rearrangement links TRBV5-1 to TRBJ2-7; 8 bases match TRBD1. V shed 4 bases, J shed 0 bases, and the junction held 3 bases outside the gene matches. CDR1 and CDR2 (germline): SGHRS, YFSETQ. The CDR3 loop spans 14 amino acids. CDR3 amino acids: CASSETGGSYEQYF. CDR3 in DNA: TGCGCCAGCAGCGAAACAGGGGGCTCCTACGAGCAGTACTTC.

The V and J genes are TRBV19 and TRBJ2-1; no definite D call. V was pared by 3 bases and J by 7 bases, with 10 bases between. The CDR3 is 13 amino acids. In germline, CDR1 is LNHDA, CDR2 SQIVND (reference sequence). The CDR3 DNA is TGTGCCAGTAGTATTTGGCCCGGTAATGAGCAGTTCTTC. Its protein is CASSIWPGNEQFF.

This chain links TRBV6-6 with TRBJ1-6; possible D gene TRBD1, 5 bases. V was trimmed by 6 bases and J by 8 bases, leaving 17 bases between them. Germline V CDR1 and CDR2: MNHNY, SVGAGI (reference sequence). The CDR3 sequence is 15 residues long. Written as DNA, the CDR3 is TGTGCCAGCAGCCATACTCAGGGTAGTGATTCACCCCTCCACTTT. Residues: CASSHTQGSDSPLHF.

The J gene is TRBJ2-2, the V gene TRBV6-6; maybe TRBD1 (5 bases). Looked up from germline, CDR1 is MNHNY and CDR2 is SVGAGI (reference sequence). The CDR3 covers 14 residues. Trimming left V 8 bases short and J 3 bases short, with 13 bases between. For the CDR3, the DNA is TGTGCCAGCCTCGACAGAGCTCACACCGGGGAGCTGTTTTTT. Translated, it gives CASLDRAHTGELFF.

The CDR3 is CASSFHVGSYEQYF. The CDR3, as DNA: TGTGCCAGCAGTTTCCACGTCGGGAGCTACGAGCAGTACTTC. The rearrangement joins TRBV28 to TRBJ2-7; tentative D call: TRBD2 (6 bases). Between the trimmed V and J ends, which lost 3 bases and 3 bases, there was a span of 12 bases. The CDR3 is made up of 14 amino acids. Germline lookup yields CDR1 MDHEN and CDR2 SYDVKM.

This clone has just a few counts. Germline and junction disagree at one end, which may indicate a read error. V gene TRBV5-4 combines with J gene TRBJ1-1; perhaps TRBD1 as D (5 bases). Germline lookup yields CDR1 SGHNT and CDR2 YYREEE (reference sequence). The CDR3 runs to 14 residues. CDR3 in amino acids: CASWRGRVNTEAFF. The CDR3, as DNA: TGTGCCAGTTGGAGGGGCAGGGTGAATACTGAAGCTTTCTTT.

The chain couples TRBV29-1 to TRBJ2-1; maybe TRBD1 (5 bases). Trimming removed 4 bases from V and 6 bases from J, with 7 bases in between. CDR3 length: 11 amino acids. The germline V gene has CDR1 SQVTM and CDR2 ANQGSEA. The CDR3 bases are TGCAGCGTTGCAGGGCTCAATGAGCAGTTCTTC. Protein product: CSVAGLNEQFF.

V gene TRBV7-2 combines with J gene TRBJ2-3; TRBD1 agrees at 10 bases. This CDR3 has 15 amino acids. Trimming took 5 bases from V and 5 from J; bases not matched to a gene: 7. Germline V lookup: CDR1 SGHTA, CDR2 FQGNSA. CDR3 coding DNA: TGTGCCAGCAGCCCCCGGGACAGGGGTCAAGATACGCAGTATTTT. Its translation is CASSPRDRGQDTQYF. The whole variable domain, remainder taken from reference TRBV7-2 and TRBJ2-3, is GAGVSQSPSNKVTEKGKDVELRCDPISGHTALYWYRQSLGQGLEFLIYFQGNSAPDKSGLPSDRFSAERTGGSVSTLTIQRTQQEDSAVYLCASSPRDRGQDTQYFGPGTRLTVL.

The chain links TRBV10-3 to TRBJ1-1; D might be TRBD1 (5 bases). Germline V lookup: CDR1 ENHRY, CDR2 SYGVKD. Deletions cut 6 bases from V and 3 bases from J, with 8 bases between. The CDR3 spans 12 residues. The CDR3 nucleotides are TGTGCCATCAGGGGGCGTGACACTGAAGCTTTCTTT. Translation gives CAIRGRDTEAFF.

This clone occurred once. J is TRBJ1-2 and V is TRBV6-1, with 8 bases aligning to TRBD1. Germline lookup yields CDR1 MNHNS and CDR2 SASEGT. The CDR3 consists of 14 residues. After removal of 6 bases from V and 4 bases from J, the junction contained 7 bases not matched to a gene. As DNA, the CDR3 is TGTGCCAGCAGCCAGGGGGCGCCAGTCTATGGCTACACCTTC. It codes for CASSQGAPVYGYTF.

This clone was found once. V gene TRBV2 combines with J gene TRBJ2-7; possible D gene TRBD2, 5 bases. Germline V lookup: CDR1 SNHLY, CDR2 FYNNEI. This CDR3 has 15 amino acids. Between the trimmed V and J ends, which lost 4 bases and 2 bases, there was a span of 15 bases. The CDR3 DNA reads as TGTGCCAGCAGTGTTAGTCCCGGGGAAACCTACGAGCAGTACTTC. This gives the protein CASSVSPGETYEQYF.

This sequence joins TRBV6-5 and TRBJ1-1; D is uncertain. Between the trimmed V and J ends, which lost 2 bases and 5 bases, there was a span of 6 bases. Germline CDR1 is MNHEY and CDR2 is SVGAGI. The CDR3 length is 12 residues. CDR3 sequence reads: CASSYAGTEAFF. DNA of the CDR3: TGTGCCAGCAGTTACGCTGGAACTGAAGCTTTCTTT.

The CDR3 DNA follows: TGTGCCTGGAGTATCAACGAATGGCCCACCGGGGAGCTGTTTTTT. It is translated as CAWSINEWPTGELFF. V gene TRBV30 combines with J gene TRBJ2-2; D is uncertain. V lost 2 bases and J lost 4, with 14 bases in between. Per the germline V gene, CDR1 is GTSNPN and CDR2 is SVGIG (reference sequence). The CDR3 totals 15 residues.

The chain joins TRBV10-3 to TRBJ1-1; D possibly corresponds to TRBD1 (6 bases). The CDR3 has 15 residues. Deletions cut 5 bases from V and 4 bases from J, with 17 bases between. Per germline, CDR1 ENHRY and CDR2 SYGVKD. The CDR3 spells CAISSDRTQSTEAFF. Written as DNA, the CDR3 is TGTGCCATCAGTTCCGACAGGACCCAGAGCACTGAAGCTTTCTTT.

The chain combines TRBV5-8 with TRBJ2-5; no clear D gene. The CDR3 is 13 residues long. Looked up from germline, CDR1 is SGHTS and CDR2 is YDEGEE. Trimming cost V 6 bases and J 8 bases, with 17 bases left between them. CDR3 protein: CASTSPGVTTQYF. In DNA form, the CDR3 reads TGTGCCAGCACCTCTCCGGGCGTTACAACCCAGTACTTC.

The chain joins TRBV2 to TRBJ2-5; D remains ambiguous. Trimming shortened V by 5 bases and J by 1 base, and 2 bases separated the two germline ends. The CDR3 is 11 residues long. Per germline, CDR1 SNHLY and CDR2 FYNNEI. The CDR3 DNA follows: TGTGCCAGCAGTCCCCAAGAGACCCAGTACTTC. This sequence encodes CASSPQETQYF. Combining the CDR3 with reference TRBV2 and TRBJ2-5 gives the whole variable domain EPEVTQTPSHQVTQMGQEVILRCVPISNHLYFYWYRQILGQKVEFLVSFYNNEISEKSEIFDDQFSVERPDGSNFTLKIRSTKLEDSAMYFCASSPQETQYFGPGTRLLVL.

The genes are TRBV4-3 and TRBJ2-3; D may be TRBD1 (5 bases). The germline gives CDR1 LGHNA, CDR2 YSLEER. V was pared by 8 bases and J by 2 bases, with 17 bases between. CDR3 size: 15 residues. As DNA, the CDR3 is TGCGCCAGCTCCCCCGGTCCAGGGAACACAGATACGCAGTATTTT. Protein product: CASSPGPGNTDTQYF.

The J gene is TRBJ2-2, the V gene TRBV5-4, with TRBD1 matching over 8 bases. Per germline, CDR1 SGHNT and CDR2 YYREEE (reference sequence). This CDR3 region has 15 residues. The ends lost 4 bases at V and 1 base at J; junction bases unmatched: 3. CDR3 region: CASSPGGGNTGELFF. For the CDR3, the DNA is TGTGCCAGCAGCCCAGGGGGCGGGAACACCGGGGAGCTGTTTTTT.

The sample holds one count of this clone. The rearrangement uses TRBV6-5 and TRBJ2-5, with TRBD2 as a possible D gene (6 bases). Trimming removed 2 bases at V and 5 bases at J, with 6 bases between. Germline V gives CDR1 MNHEY, CDR2 SVGAGI. The CDR3 is 12 amino acids. CDR3 in DNA: TGTGCCAGCAGTTACGGGGGGGAGACCCAGTACTTC. This encodes CASSYGGETQYF.

This chain joins TRBV5-1 and TRBJ2-6; 9 nucleotides line up with TRBD1. Germline CDR1 reads SGHRS; CDR2 reads YFSETQ. The CDR3 sequence is 17 residues long. V lost 3 bases and J lost 2; bases outside the gene matches: 6. The CDR3 here is CASSWTGTGTGANVLTF. The CDR3 DNA reads TGCGCCAGCAGCTGGACCGGGACAGGGACTGGGGCCAACGTCCTGACTTTC.

CDR3 protein: CASSPRDGSQPQHF. The CDR3 DNA follows: TGTGCCAGCTCACCCAGGGATGGGAGTCAGCCCCAGCATTTT. The V call is TRBV18, the J call TRBJ1-5, with D maybe TRBD1 (5 bases). Trimming shortened V by 3 bases and J by 6 bases, and 12 bases separated the two germline ends. Per the germline V gene, CDR1 is KGHSH and CDR2 is LQKENI. The CDR3 length is 14 residues.

This rearrangement joins TRBV9 to TRBJ2-1; TRBD2 aligns across 10 bases. This CDR3 has 15 amino acids. The germline V gene encodes CDR1 SGDLS and CDR2 YYNGEE. V lost 0 bases and J lost 8; bases outside the gene matches: 5. The CDR3 protein is CASSVVQAGGYEQFF. The CDR3 DNA reads TGTGCCAGCAGCGTAGTGCAAGCGGGGGGGTATGAGCAGTTCTTC.

The chain recombines TRBV5-1 with TRBJ2-1; D remains ambiguous. This CDR3 contains 15 residues. Germline loops: CDR1 SGHRS, CDR2 YFSETQ. The V gene lost 3 bases and the J gene lost 0 bases, with 10 bases spanning the gap. The CDR3 reads CASSSDTGSYNEQFF. DNA for the CDR3: TGCGCCAGCAGCTCCGACACTGGCTCCTACAATGAGCAGTTCTTC.

The rearrangement joins TRBV5-4 to TRBJ2-1; D unresolved. Germline V gene data show CDR1 as SGHNT and CDR2 as YYREEE (reference sequence). The CDR3 spans 14 residues. V dropped 5 bases and J dropped 5 bases, with 14 bases sitting between them. As DNA, the CDR3 is TGTGCCAGCAGTAAAGAAATATCCGACAATGAGCAGTTCTTC. It is translated as CASSKEISDNEQFF.

The V call is TRBV7-2, the J call TRBJ2-7, with D perhaps matching TRBD1 (5 bases). Trimming removed 2 bases from V and 0 bases from J, with 20 bases in between. Germline CDR1 and CDR2: SGHTA and FQGNSA. This CDR3 region has 18 residues. In nucleotides, the CDR3 is TGTGCCAGCAGCTTATTTGCGATAAGGGGAATTTACTCCTACGAGCAGTACTTC. Its translation: CASSLFAIRGIYSYEQYF.

The rearrangement uses TRBV2 and TRBJ1-4; D gene ambiguous. From germline, CDR1 is SNHLY and CDR2 FYNNEI. Trimming took 5 bases from V and 3 from J, leaving 7 bases between them. This CDR3 spans 13 amino acids. In nucleotides, the CDR3 is TGTGCCAGCAGTTGGGGTTCTAATGAAAAACTGTTTTTT. As protein: CASSWGSNEKLFF.